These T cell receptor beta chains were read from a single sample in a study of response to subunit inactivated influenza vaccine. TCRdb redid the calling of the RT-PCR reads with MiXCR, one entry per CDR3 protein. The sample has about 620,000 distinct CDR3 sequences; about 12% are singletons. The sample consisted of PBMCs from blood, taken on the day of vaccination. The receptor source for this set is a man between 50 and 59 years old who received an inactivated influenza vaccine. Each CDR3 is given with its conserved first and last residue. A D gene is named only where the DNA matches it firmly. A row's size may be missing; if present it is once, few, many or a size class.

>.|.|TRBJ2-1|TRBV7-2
TGTGCCAGCAGCTCGGGACGGGAGTACAATGAGCAGTTCTTC
CASSSGREYNEQFF
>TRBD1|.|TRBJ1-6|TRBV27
TGTGCCAGCAGTCCCGGGACAGGGCTAGATTCACCCCTCCACTTT
CASSPGTGLDSPLHF
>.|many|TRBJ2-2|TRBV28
TGTGCCAGCAGTTTAGGGAACACCGGGGAGCTGTTTTTT
CASSLGNTGELFF
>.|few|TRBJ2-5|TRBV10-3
TGTGCCATCAATACGGGACGTACCCAAGAGACCCAGTACTTC
CAINTGRTQETQYF
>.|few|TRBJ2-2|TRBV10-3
TGTGCCATCAGTGAACCAGGGACGAACACCGGGGAGCTGTTTTTT
CAISEPGTNTGELFF
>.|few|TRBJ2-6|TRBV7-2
TGTGCCAGCAGCCCGCAGAGGGGTGCTTCTGGGGCCAACGTCCTGACTTTC
CASSPQRGASGANVLTF
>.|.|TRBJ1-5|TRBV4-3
TGCGCCAGCAGCCAACAAGCGCTGGGGGGTCAGCCCCAGCATTTT
CASSQQALGGQPQHF
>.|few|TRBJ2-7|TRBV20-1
TGCAGTGCTAGAGATCGCCGGGAATCCTCCTACGAGCAGTACTTC
CSARDRRESSYEQYF
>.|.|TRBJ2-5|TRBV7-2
TGTGCCAGCGGGTCAGGGAGGAGAGAGACCCAGTACTTC
CASGSGRRETQYF
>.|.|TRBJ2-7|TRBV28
TGTGCCAGCAGCGTAAACGGGGACACCCTCTACGAGCAGTACTTC
CASSVNGDTLYEQYF
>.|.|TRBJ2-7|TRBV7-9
TGTGCCAGCAGCCGGGCCGGGCGCGACGAGCAGTACTTC
CASSRAGRDEQYF
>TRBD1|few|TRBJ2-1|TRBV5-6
TGTGCCAGCAGCTTATGGGACAGGGTTTACAATGAGCAGTTCTTC
CASSLWDRVYNEQFF
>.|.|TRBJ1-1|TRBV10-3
TGTGCCATCAGTGAGGGACAGCCCAAGAATAAAATGAACACTGAAGCTTTCTTT
CAISEGQPKNKMNTEAFF
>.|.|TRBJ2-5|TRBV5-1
TGCGCCAGCAGCACCTTGGAACAAGAGACCCAGTACTTC
CASSTLEQETQYF
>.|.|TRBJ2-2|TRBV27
TGTGCCAGCAGTTTAATCGGTGCGACCTACACCGGGGAGCTGTTTTTT
CASSLIGATYTGELFF
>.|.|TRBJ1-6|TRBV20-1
TGCAGTGCTAGAGATGAACAGGATAATTCACCCCTCCACTTT
CSARDEQDNSPLHF
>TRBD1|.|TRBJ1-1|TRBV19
TGTGCCAGTACTCTTGGACAGGCGAACACTGAAGCTTTCTTT
CASTLGQANTEAFF
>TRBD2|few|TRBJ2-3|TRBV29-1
TGCAGCGCCGGACTAGCGGAACTAGATACGCAGTATTTT
CSAGLAELDTQYF
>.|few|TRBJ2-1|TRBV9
TGTGCCAGCAGCGTAGATCCCCGGCAGGAATACAATGAGCAGTTCTTC
CASSVDPRQEYNEQFF
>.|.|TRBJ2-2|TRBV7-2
TGTGCCAGCAGCCCGGGACTCCCCACCGGGGAGCTGTTTTTT
CASSPGLPTGELFF
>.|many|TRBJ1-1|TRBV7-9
TGTGCCAGCAGCTTTGGGAGTGGTGAAGCTTTCTTT
CASSFGSGEAFF
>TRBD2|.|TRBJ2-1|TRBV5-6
TGTGCCAGCAGCCCTAGTGGATTGGGACTAGCGGGAGAAACTGAGCAGTTCTTC
CASSPSGLGLAGETEQFF
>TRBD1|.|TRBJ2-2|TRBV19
TGTGCCAGTAGTACCGGGACAGGGATAATCACCGGGGAGCTGTTTTTT
CASSTGTGIITGELFF
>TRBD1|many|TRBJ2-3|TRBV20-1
TGCAGTGCTAGAGCCGGTCGGACAGGGGGCACAGATACGCAGTATTTT
CSARAGRTGGTDTQYF
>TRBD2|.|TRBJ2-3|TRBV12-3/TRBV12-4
TGTGCCAGCACTCCCAGTGCGGGGGGAGGTACGCAGTATTTT
CASTPSAGGGTQYF
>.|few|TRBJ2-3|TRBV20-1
TGCAGTGCTAGATCTGACAGGCCTATAGGAGATACGCAGTATTTT
CSARSDRPIGDTQYF
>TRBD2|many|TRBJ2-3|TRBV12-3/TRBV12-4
TGTGCCAGCAGCCCCCGCGGGGGGGGAGGGGATACGCAGTATTTT
CASSPRGGGGDTQYF
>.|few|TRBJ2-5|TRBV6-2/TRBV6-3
TGTGCCAGCAGTCGGACACGTCAAGAGACCCAGTACTTC
CASSRTRQETQYF
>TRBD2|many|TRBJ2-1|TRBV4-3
TGCGCCAGCAGCCAAGAAGCGGGGGGGCTGCATGAGCAGTTCTTC
CASSQEAGGLHEQFF
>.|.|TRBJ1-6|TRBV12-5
TGTGCTAGGGATCGGGCCCTCCCTTATTCGCCCCTCCACTTT
CARDRALPYSPLHF
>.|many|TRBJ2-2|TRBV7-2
TGTGCCAGCAGCTTGGGGGTGAACACCGGGGAGCTGTTTTTT
CASSLGVNTGELFF
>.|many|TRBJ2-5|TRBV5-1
TGCGCCAGCAGCTTGGGGAGCGGATACCAAGAGACCCAGTACTTC
CASSLGSGYQETQYF
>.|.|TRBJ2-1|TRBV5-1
TGCGCCAGCAGCTTAGGGGAAATTTACAATGAGCAGTTCTTC
CASSLGEIYNEQFF
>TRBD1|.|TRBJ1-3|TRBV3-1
TGTGCCAGCAGCCACTCACGGGACAGGAGCTCTGGAAACACCATATATTTT
CASSHSRDRSSGNTIYF
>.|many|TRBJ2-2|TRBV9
TGTGCCAGCAGCGTAGGGAACACCGGGGAGCTGTTTTTT
CASSVGNTGELFF
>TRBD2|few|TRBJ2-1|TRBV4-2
TGTGCCAGCAGCCAAGATTCAGGGGCTAGCGGGGGCTATGAGCAGTTCTTC
CASSQDSGASGGYEQFF
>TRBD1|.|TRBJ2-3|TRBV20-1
TGCAGTGCGAGCAGACAGGGGGCAGATACGCAGTATTTT
CSASRQGADTQYF
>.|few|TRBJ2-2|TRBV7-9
TGTGCCAGCAGCTTCTCCGGGCCAAACACCGGGGAGCTGTTTTTT
CASSFSGPNTGELFF
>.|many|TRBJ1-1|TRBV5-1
TGCGCCAGCAGCTTGGGACAGAAGAACACTGAAGCTTTCTTT
CASSLGQKNTEAFF
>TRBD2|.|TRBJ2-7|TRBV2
TGTGCCAGCAGTGAACTGGGACTAGCGGGAGACTACGAGCAGTACTTC
CASSELGLAGDYEQYF
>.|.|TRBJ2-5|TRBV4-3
TGCGCCAGCAGCCAAGGGACAGCCGAAGAGACCCAGTACTTC
CASSQGTAEETQYF
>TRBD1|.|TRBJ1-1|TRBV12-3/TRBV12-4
TGTGCCAGCAACCCGGACAGGACAGGAACTGAAGCTTTCTTT
CASNPDRTGTEAFF